This T cell receptor beta chain was identified during a study of blood T cell repertoires in COVID-19. Study processing details: The authors estimated nucleated cell counts from reference gene primer amplification. TCRdb's table, derived via immunoSEQ multiplex PCR, lists solely in-frame clones and lacks some. The V and J calls and clone size come from that table; D and trimming were worked out from the DNA. Of roughly 150,000 clones in the sample, about 80% were seen once. The CDR3 sequence is 15 residues long. Trimming removed 3 bases from V and 5 bases from J; junction bases left unmatched: 6. Germline V lookup: CDR1 SGHRS, CDR2 YFSETQ.

This chain joins TRBV5-1 and TRBJ2-3; 10 bases are shared with TRBD2. The clonotype comes from a human donor in a cohort sampled during active COVID-19. The sample comprised peripheral blood. The CDR3 loop reads CASSYGLADEDTQYF. For the CDR3, the DNA is TGCGCCAGCAGCTACGGACTAGCGGATGAAGATACGCAGTATTTT. Full variable domain (missing parts from reference TRBV5-1 and TRBJ2-3): KAGVTQTPRYLIKTRGQQVTLSCSPISGHRSVSWYQQTPGQGLQFLFEYFSETQRNKGNFPGRFSGRQFSNSRSEMNVSTLELGDSALYLCASSYGLADEDTQYFGPGTRLTVL.